A single sample is the source of the 11 T cell receptor beta chains below, sequenced in a study of blood T cell repertoires in COVID-19. TCRdb keeps only in-frame clones here, not all; method: immunoSEQ multiplex PCR. Of under 350,000 clones listed, about 89% are singletons. The material sequenced was peripheral blood. All receptors derive from a man in his forties or fifties with acute or convalescent COVID-19.

CDR3: CAISESKSQRVEQYF. DNA for the CDR3: TGTGCCATCAGTGAGTCGAAAAGTCAGCGGGTCGAGCAGTACTTC. The chain links TRBV10-3 to TRBJ2-7; D is perhaps TRBD2 (6 bases). Germline-derived CDR1 and CDR2 are ENHRY and SYGVKD. The CDR3 has 15 amino acids. V gave up 0 bases and J gave up 6 bases, with 15 bases separating them.

The chain recombines TRBV3-1 (or the pseudogene TRBV3-2) with TRBJ1-1, with D tentatively TRBD1 (5 bases). Looked up from germline, CDR1 is LGHDT and CDR2 is YNNKEL (reference sequence). CDR3 length: 15 amino acids. Trimming took 3 bases from V and 1 from J, leaving 12 bases between them. The CDR3 loop is CASSQRGVWNTEAFF. The CDR3 DNA follows: TGTGCCAGCAGCCAGCGGGGGGTTTGGAACACTGAAGCTTTCTTT.

This chain links TRBV18 with TRBJ1-4, with D uncertain. Trimming stripped 5 bases from V and 0 bases from J, with 7 bases between. CDR1 and CDR2 (germline): KGHSH, LQKENI. CDR3 length: 14 amino acids. For the CDR3, the DNA is TGTGCCAGCTCATCGACTCCAACTAATGAAAAACTGTTTTTT. This codes for CASSSTPTNEKLFF.

The CDR3 is CASSIGGGQGLYGNTIYF. For the CDR3, the DNA is TGTGCCAGCAGTATAGGGGGGGGACAGGGGCTCTATGGAAACACCATATATTTT. The V and J genes are TRBV28 and TRBJ1-3; 10 positions agree with TRBD1. The CDR3 is 18 amino acids. Germline-derived CDR1 and CDR2 are MDHEN and SYDVKM. The V and J ends lost 5 bases and 3 bases, in that order; junction bases with no gene match: 13.

The chain couples TRBV9 to TRBJ1-1, with D tentatively TRBD1 (6 bases). CDR1 and CDR2 (germline): SGDLS, YYNGEE. The CDR3 spans 14 residues. Deletions cut 3 bases from V and 1 base from J, with 10 bases between. Here the CDR3 reads CASSALGQNTEAFF. The CDR3 DNA follows: TGTGCCAGCAGCGCTTTGGGACAGAACACTGAAGCTTTCTTT.

The V call is TRBV12-3 or TRBV12-4, the J call TRBJ1-5; 9 nucleotides align to TRBD1. The length of the CDR3 is 13 residues. V was clipped by 9 bases and J by 9 bases; unmatched bases: 9. The CDR3 bases are TGTGCCAGTGGGACAGGGATAATCGGGCCCCAGCATTTT. Its protein product is CASGTGIIGPQHF.

This chain uses TRBV2 with TRBJ2-7; 7 bases align to TRBD1. The germline CDR1 and CDR2 sequences are SNHLY and FYNNEI. The CDR3 runs 17 residues. The V and J ends lost 0 bases and 0 bases, in that order; junction bases with no gene match: 8. This CDR3 reads CASSEAGNRQGSYEQYF. As DNA, the CDR3 is TGTGCCAGCAGTGAAGCGGGGAACCGACAGGGCTCCTACGAGCAGTACTTC. The entire variable domain, with the rest obtained from reference TRBV2 and TRBJ2-7, is as follows: EPEVTQTPSHQVTQMGQEVILRCVPISNHLYFYWYRQILGQKVEFLVSFYNNEISEKSEIFDDQFSVERPDGSNFTLKIRSTKLEDSAMYFCASSEAGNRQGSYEQYFGPGTRLTVT.

V is TRBV5-6 and J is TRBJ1-2; TRBD1 agrees at 9 bases. Looked up from germline, CDR1 is SGHDT and CDR2 is YYEEEE. With V trimmed by 0 bases and J by 4 bases, 7 bases remained unmatched. The CDR3 is made up of 16 amino acids. CDR3 in DNA: TGTGCCAGCAGCTTGGCTGGACAGGGGTTGGGCTATGGCTACACCTTC. It encodes CASSLAGQGLGYGYTF.

The CDR3 nucleotides are TGTGCCAGCTCACCGGAGTCTGAAGCTTTCTTT. This codes for CASSPESEAFF. The rearrangement uses TRBV18 and TRBJ1-1; D is ambiguous. The CDR3 loop spans 11 amino acids. CDR1 KGHSH and CDR2 LQKENI come from the germline V gene. Trimming took off 3 bases at V and 6 bases at J, with 5 bases between the two ends.

The rearrangement joins TRBV5-6 to TRBJ1-5, with D possibly TRBD1 on 5 matching bases. Trimming took 1 base from V and 3 from J, leaving 8 bases between them. CDR3 size: 14 residues. The germline gives CDR1 SGHDT, CDR2 YYEEEE. DNA of the CDR3: TGTGCCAGCAGCTTGAACAGGTTCAATCAGCCCCAGCATTTT. Amino acids: CASSLNRFNQPQHF.

This clone has only a few counts. The J gene is TRBJ1-1, the V gene TRBV19; 7 bases match TRBD1. V lost 7 bases, J lost 3 bases, and 14 bases stayed unmatched. Germline CDR1 is LNHDA and CDR2 is SQIVND (reference sequence). This CDR3 contains 16 residues. The chain's CDR3 is CASKQGTASVDTEAFF. In DNA form, the CDR3 reads TGTGCCAGTAAACAGGGGACAGCCTCTGTGGACACTGAAGCTTTCTTT.